This is a list of T cell receptor beta chains from one sample in a study of blood T cell repertoires in COVID-19. Data came from immunoSEQ multiplex PCR; TCRdb stores just in-frame clones and leaves some out. The sample has approximately 25,000 clones, approximately 77% seen once. Sequences were obtained from peripheral blood. These receptors came from an elderly man with active or convalescent COVID-19. Each CDR3 is given with its conserved first and last residue. The size of a clone is reported for some rows only, either as once, few or many, or as a class for expanded clones.

clone_size: NA
v_call: TRBV12-5
j_call: TRBJ1-5
cdr3_aa: CASGLTGFNSNQPQHF

clone_size: NA
v_call: TRBV7-9
j_call: TRBJ2-3
cdr3_aa: CASSLAGVLTHTDTQYF

clone_size: NA
v_call: TRBV28
j_call: TRBJ2-3
cdr3_aa: CASSPPDYASTDTQYF

clone_size: NA
v_call: TRBV5-1
j_call: TRBJ2-1
cdr3_aa: CASSFGEQYNEQFF

clone_size: NA
v_call: TRBV5-1
j_call: TRBJ1-6
cdr3_aa: CASSPTGSLGNSPLHF

clone_size: NA
v_call: TRBV7-9
j_call: TRBJ1-2
cdr3_aa: CASSFRGSYGYTF

clone_size: NA
v_call: TRBV27
j_call: TRBJ2-5
cdr3_aa: CASSFQGHKETQYF

clone_size: NA
v_call: TRBV9
j_call: TRBJ2-7
cdr3_aa: CASSDDSSSYEQYF

clone_size: NA
v_call: TRBV6-5
j_call: TRBJ1-2
cdr3_aa: CASRPNFQGGGGYTF

clone_size: NA
v_call: TRBV11-2
j_call: TRBJ2-1
cdr3_aa: CASSFSGAYNEQFF

clone_size: once
v_call: TRBV24-1
j_call: TRBJ2-5
cdr3_aa: CATSDRMSGQRETQYF

clone_size: NA
v_call: TRBV24-1
j_call: TRBJ1-2
cdr3_aa: CATSDGAPYGYTF

clone_size: NA
v_call: TRBV4-2
j_call: TRBJ2-3
cdr3_aa: CASSPLQRGGSTDTQYF

clone_size: NA
v_call: TRBV28
j_call: TRBJ1-4
cdr3_aa: CASRQTGTAEKLFF

clone_size: NA
v_call: TRBV3-1/TRBV3-2
j_call: TRBJ1-1
cdr3_aa: CASSQVSTTGNTEAFF

clone_size: NA
v_call: TRBV2
j_call: TRBJ1-1
cdr3_aa: CASSDPGGNTEAFF

clone_size: NA
v_call: TRBV7-3
j_call: TRBJ2-1
cdr3_aa: CASSSGLVNEQFF

clone_size: few
v_call: TRBV5-6
j_call: TRBJ1-4
cdr3_aa: CASSGSNRGFEKLFF

clone_size: once
v_call: TRBV19
j_call: TRBJ2-3
cdr3_aa: CATVSGTSTDTQYF

clone_size: NA
v_call: TRBV6-2/TRBV6-3
j_call: TRBJ2-1
cdr3_aa: CASSYAEYNEQFF

clone_size: NA
v_call: TRBV19
j_call: TRBJ1-1
cdr3_aa: CASSITGAENTEAFF

clone_size: NA
v_call: TRBV21-1
j_call: TRBJ1-5
cdr3_aa: CASSKGVGSNQPQHF

clone_size: NA
v_call: TRBV18
j_call: TRBJ1-3
cdr3_aa: CASSPRTDSGNTIYF

clone_size: few
v_call: TRBV29-1
j_call: TRBJ2-1
cdr3_aa: CSVDTGTGGSHEQFF

clone_size: NA
v_call: TRBV15
j_call: TRBJ2-6
cdr3_aa: CATSRAGGRGPLTF

clone_size: NA
v_call: TRBV7-2
j_call: TRBJ2-7
cdr3_aa: CASSSGLSYEQYF

clone_size: once
v_call: TRBV5-4
j_call: TRBJ2-3
cdr3_aa: CASSRSSGETQYF

clone_size: NA
v_call: TRBV6-5
j_call: TRBJ2-1
cdr3_aa: CASRDLQGRGEQFF

clone_size: NA
v_call: TRBV15
j_call: TRBJ2-7
cdr3_aa: CATSYREGYEQYF

clone_size: NA
v_call: TRBV6-2/TRBV6-3
j_call: TRBJ1-1
cdr3_aa: CASSLYRGTEAFF

clone_size: NA
v_call: TRBV5-1
j_call: TRBJ1-2
cdr3_aa: CASAQGPTNYGYTF

clone_size: NA
v_call: TRBV7-2
j_call: TRBJ2-1
cdr3_aa: CASSARQGKNNGQFF

clone_size: few
v_call: TRBV5-6
j_call: TRBJ1-1
cdr3_aa: CASSSRTGGIEAFF

clone_size: few
v_call: TRBV6-5
j_call: TRBJ1-2
cdr3_aa: CASTRTGQGGGYTF

clone_size: NA
v_call: TRBV19
j_call: TRBJ1-1
cdr3_aa: CASSRDRANTEAFF

clone_size: NA
v_call: TRBV19
j_call: TRBJ1-1
cdr3_aa: CASSVRVNTEAFF

clone_size: NA
v_call: TRBV7-2
j_call: TRBJ2-5
cdr3_aa: CASSLGGGAEETQYF

clone_size: NA
v_call: TRBV5-1
j_call: TRBJ1-4
cdr3_aa: CASNPGGSTNEKLFF

clone_size: once
v_call: TRBV7-2
j_call: TRBJ2-3
cdr3_aa: CASSPRGRGGRFTDTQYF

clone_size: NA
v_call: TRBV9
j_call: TRBJ2-7
cdr3_aa: CASSVGVAGSYEQYF

clone_size: NA
v_call: TRBV6-5
j_call: TRBJ1-2
cdr3_aa: CASSIDYGYTF

clone_size: NA
v_call: TRBV7-5
j_call: TRBJ2-1
cdr3_aa: CVRRHSTGERDEQFF

clone_size: NA
v_call: TRBV19
j_call: TRBJ1-1
cdr3_aa: CASSMGGNTEAFF

clone_size: NA
v_call: TRBV28
j_call: TRBJ2-3
cdr3_aa: CASSRTSPSTDTQYF